The TCR beta chain under discussion was sequenced for a study of early T cells in non-severe SARS-CoV-2 infection. About the study: The authors sequenced bulk RNA from unsorted whole blood, leaving chains unpaired.

Unique molecular identifiers (one per individual cDNA molecule) were attached. TCRdb redid the calling of the 5' RACE reads with MiXCR, one entry per CDR3 protein. This table has fewer than 130,000 distinct CDR3 sequences, roughly an eighth appearing once. The CDR3 is made up of 13 amino acids. V was clipped by 3 bases and J by 0 bases, with 5 bases between them. CDR1 is MDHEN and CDR2 is SYDVKM in the germline V gene. The source was whole blood, collected at baseline. This sequence was found in an adult who was a healthcare worker with PCR-confirmed SARS-CoV-2 infection or an uninfected control (not recorded which). This chain connects TRBV28 to TRBJ1-2; D not resolved. The CDR3 bases are TGTGCCAGCAGTTTGGTAGCTAACTATGGCTACACCTTC. It yields the protein CASSLVANYGYTF.